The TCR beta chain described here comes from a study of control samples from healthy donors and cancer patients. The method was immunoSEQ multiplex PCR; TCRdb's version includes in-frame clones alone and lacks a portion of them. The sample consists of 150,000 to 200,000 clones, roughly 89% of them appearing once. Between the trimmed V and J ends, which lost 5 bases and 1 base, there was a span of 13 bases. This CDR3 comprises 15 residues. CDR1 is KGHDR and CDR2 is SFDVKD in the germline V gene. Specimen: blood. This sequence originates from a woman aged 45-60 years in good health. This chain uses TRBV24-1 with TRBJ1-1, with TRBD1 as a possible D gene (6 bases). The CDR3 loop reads CATSGGQGSNTEAFF. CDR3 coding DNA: TGTGCCACCAGTGGCGGGCAGGGGTCGAACACTGAAGCTTTCTTT.